The present entry profiles one T cell receptor beta chain with its context. Its target is unknown. The CDR3 covers 14 residues. Germline V CDR1 and CDR2: LGHNA, YSLEER. Trimming shortened V by 4 bases and J by 4 bases, and 13 bases separated the two germline ends. The data originate from a study of T cell repertoires in cytomegalovirus infection. Study-level information: Researchers turned to recently identified HLA-C-restricted CMV epitopes as well as well-studied HLA-B-restricted ones. From public TCR beta signatures came an indication of both CMV infection and matching HLA type. Study results and limitations: Based on cumulative public TCR beta family frequency, carriers of CMV plus the relevant HLA were identified. The study found HLA-C-restricted CMV-specific TCR beta clonotypes dominating the ex vivo response.

TCRdb ran MiXCR on the reads and lists one entry per CDR3 protein. The sample lists almost 90,000 distinct CDR3 sequences, 29% occurring once. This rearrangement joins TRBV4-3 to TRBJ1-1, with D possibly matching TRBD1 (5 bases). Specimen: CD8+ T cells from cultured PBMCs, collected from culture after CMV antigen stimulation. This clonotype originated in a human donor in good health (CMV status not recorded). Some clones in this sample may be carry-over from other donors' samples. DNA for the CDR3: TGCGCCAGCAGCCGAGGGACCGGCGGCACTGAAGCTTTCTTT. Its translation: CASSRGTGGTEAFF.